Described below is a single T cell receptor (beta chain) sequence and its context. The entry originates in a study of blood T cell repertoires in COVID-19. The wider study: PBMCs, B-cell-depleted T cells, or T cells provided the cDNA or gDNA that made up the material.

Methods used by the authors: By means of reference gene primer amplification, nucleated cell counts were estimated. Only in-frame clones appear in the TCRdb table, and some are missing; sequencing was by immunoSEQ multiplex PCR. V and J calls plus clone size are reproduced from that table; the DNA served to infer D and trimming. The table shows approximately 89,000 clones, with about 84% occurring only once. Trimming at V came to 0 bases and at J to 0 bases, leaving 10 bases not matched to a gene. The CDR3 extends over 20 amino acids. The germline CDR1 and CDR2 sequences are KGHDR and SFDVKD. The clonotype was recovered from a woman between 65 and 79 years old with acute or convalescent COVID-19. The sample comprised peripheral blood. The chain employs TRBV24-1 and TRBJ2-2; 9 nucleotides align to TRBD1. CDR3 DNA sequence: TGTGCCACCAGTGATTTGCAAATCAACAGGGGGCAATCGAACACCGGGGAGCTGTTTTTT. This sequence encodes CATSDLQINRGQSNTGELFF.